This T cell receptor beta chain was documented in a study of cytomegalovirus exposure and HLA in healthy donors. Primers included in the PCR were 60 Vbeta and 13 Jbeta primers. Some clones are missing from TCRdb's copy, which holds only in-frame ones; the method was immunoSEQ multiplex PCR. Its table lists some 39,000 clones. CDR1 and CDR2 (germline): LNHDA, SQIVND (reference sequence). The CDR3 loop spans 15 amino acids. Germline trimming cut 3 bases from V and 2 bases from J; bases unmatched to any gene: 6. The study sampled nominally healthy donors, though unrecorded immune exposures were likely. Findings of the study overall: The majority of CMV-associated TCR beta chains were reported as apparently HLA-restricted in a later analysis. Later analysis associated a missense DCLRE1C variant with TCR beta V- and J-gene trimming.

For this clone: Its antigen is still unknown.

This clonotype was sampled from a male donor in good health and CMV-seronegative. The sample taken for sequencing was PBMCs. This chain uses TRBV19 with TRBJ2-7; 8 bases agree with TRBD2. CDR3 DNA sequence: TGTGCCAGTAGTATTTTCGCGGGGGGTACCTACGAGCAGTACTTC. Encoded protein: CASSIFAGGTYEQYF.